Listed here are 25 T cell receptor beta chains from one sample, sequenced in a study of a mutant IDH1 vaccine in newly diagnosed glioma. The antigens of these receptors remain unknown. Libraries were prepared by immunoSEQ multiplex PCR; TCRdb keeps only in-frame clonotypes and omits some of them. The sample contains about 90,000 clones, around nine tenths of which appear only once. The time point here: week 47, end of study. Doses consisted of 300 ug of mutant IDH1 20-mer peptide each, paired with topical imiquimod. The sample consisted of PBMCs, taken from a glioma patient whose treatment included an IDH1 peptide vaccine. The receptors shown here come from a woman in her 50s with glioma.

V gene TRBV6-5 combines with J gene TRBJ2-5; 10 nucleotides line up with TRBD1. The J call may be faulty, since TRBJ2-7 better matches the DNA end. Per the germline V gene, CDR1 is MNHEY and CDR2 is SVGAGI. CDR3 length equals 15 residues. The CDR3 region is CASSYWGTGEYEQYF. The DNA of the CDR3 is TGTGCCAGCAGTTACTGGGGGACAGGGGAGTACGAGCAGTACTTC.

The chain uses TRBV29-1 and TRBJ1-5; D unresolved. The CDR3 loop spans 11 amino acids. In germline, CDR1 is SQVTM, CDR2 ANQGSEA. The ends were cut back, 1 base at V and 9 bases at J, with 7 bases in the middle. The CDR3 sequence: CSVEVLRPQHF. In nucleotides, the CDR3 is TGCAGCGTTGAAGTGTTGAGGCCCCAGCATTTT.

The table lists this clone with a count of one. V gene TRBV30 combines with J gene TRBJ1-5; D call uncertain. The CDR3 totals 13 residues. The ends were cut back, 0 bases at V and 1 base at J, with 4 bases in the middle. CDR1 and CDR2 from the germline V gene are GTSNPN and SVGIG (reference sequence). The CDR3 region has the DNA TGTGCCTGGAGTGTACGGAGCAATCAGCCCCAGCATTTT. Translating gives CAWSVRSNQPQHF.

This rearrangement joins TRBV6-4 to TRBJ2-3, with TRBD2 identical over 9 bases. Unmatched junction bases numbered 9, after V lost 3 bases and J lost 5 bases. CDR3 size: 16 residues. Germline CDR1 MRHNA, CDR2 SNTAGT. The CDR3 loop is CASSEELELAGDTQYF. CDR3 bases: TGTGCCAGCAGTGAAGAGCTGGAACTAGCGGGAGATACGCAGTATTTT.

CDR3 DNA sequence: TGTGCCACCAGCGAAGGGACAGCTTATAGCAATCAGCCCCAGCATTTT. This sequence encodes CATSEGTAYSNQPQHF. This chain uses TRBV15 with TRBJ1-5; 7 nucleotides match TRBD1. Per germline, CDR1 LNHNV and CDR2 YYDKDF (reference sequence). The V and J ends lost 5 bases and 0 bases, in that order; junction bases with no gene match: 7. CDR3 length: 16 amino acids.

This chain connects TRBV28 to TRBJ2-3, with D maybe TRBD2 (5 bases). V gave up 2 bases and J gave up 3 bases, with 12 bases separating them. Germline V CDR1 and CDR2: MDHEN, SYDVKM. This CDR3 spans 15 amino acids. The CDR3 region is CASSLTSLATDTQYF. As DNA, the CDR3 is TGTGCCAGCAGTTTAACGTCTCTAGCAACAGATACGCAGTATTTT. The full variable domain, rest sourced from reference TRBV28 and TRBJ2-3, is DVKVTQSSRYLVKRTGEKVFLECVQDMDHENMFWYRQDPGLGLRLIYFSYDVKMKEKGDIPEGYSVSREKKERFSLILESASTNQTSMYLCASSLTSLATDTQYFGPGTRLTVL.

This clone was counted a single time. CDR3 sequence reads: CSVSTVKSYEQYF. DNA of the CDR3: TGCAGCGTTTCCACGGTCAAGAGCTACGAGCAGTACTTC. The chain joins TRBV29-1 to TRBJ2-7; D not resolved. This CDR3 is 13 amino acids long. The germline V gene has CDR1 SQVTM and CDR2 ANQGSEA. V lost 5 bases, J lost 3 bases, and 14 bases lay in between.

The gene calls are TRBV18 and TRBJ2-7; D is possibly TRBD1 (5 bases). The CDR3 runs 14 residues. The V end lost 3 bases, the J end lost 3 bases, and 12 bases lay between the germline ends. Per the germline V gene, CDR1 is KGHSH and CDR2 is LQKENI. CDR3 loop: CASSPLQEYYEQYF. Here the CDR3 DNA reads TGTGCCAGCTCACCTCTACAGGAGTACTACGAGCAGTACTTC.

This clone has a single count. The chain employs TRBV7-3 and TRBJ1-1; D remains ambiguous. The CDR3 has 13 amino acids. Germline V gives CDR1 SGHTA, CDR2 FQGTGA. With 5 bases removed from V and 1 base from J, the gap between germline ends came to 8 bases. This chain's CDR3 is CASSQQPNTEAFF. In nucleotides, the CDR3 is TGTGCCAGCAGCCAGCAACCGAACACTGAAGCTTTCTTT.

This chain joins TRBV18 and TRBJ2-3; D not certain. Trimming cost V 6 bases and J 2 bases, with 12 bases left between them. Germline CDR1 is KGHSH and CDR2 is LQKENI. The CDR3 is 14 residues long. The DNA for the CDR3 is TGTGCCAGCTCCGGGTCTTTCAACACAGATACGCAGTATTTT. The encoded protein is CASSGSFNTDTQYF.

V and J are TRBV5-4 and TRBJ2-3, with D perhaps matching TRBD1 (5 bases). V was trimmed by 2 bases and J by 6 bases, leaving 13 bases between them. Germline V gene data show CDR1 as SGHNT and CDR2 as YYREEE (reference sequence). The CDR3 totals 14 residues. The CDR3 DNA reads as TGTGCCAGCAGCTTTGCCAGGGCGGATGATACGCAGTATTTT. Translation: CASSFARADDTQYF.

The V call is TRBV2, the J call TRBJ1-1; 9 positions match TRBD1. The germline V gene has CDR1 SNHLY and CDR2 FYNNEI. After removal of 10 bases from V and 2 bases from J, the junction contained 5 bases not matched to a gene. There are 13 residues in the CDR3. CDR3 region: CATHRGLNTEAFF. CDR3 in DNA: TGTGCCACCCACAGGGGGCTTAACACTGAAGCTTTCTTT.

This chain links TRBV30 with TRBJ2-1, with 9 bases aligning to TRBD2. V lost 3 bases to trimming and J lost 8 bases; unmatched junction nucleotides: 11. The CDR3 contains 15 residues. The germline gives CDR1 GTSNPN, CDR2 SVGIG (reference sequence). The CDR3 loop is CAWRTVSGGRYEQFF. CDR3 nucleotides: TGTGCCTGGAGGACGGTTAGCGGGGGACGGTATGAGCAGTTCTTC. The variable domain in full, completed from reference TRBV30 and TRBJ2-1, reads SQTIHQWPATLVQPVGSPLSLECTVEGTSNPNLYWYRQAAGRGLQLLFYSVGIGQISSEVPQNLSASRPQDRQFILSSKKLLLSDSGFYLCAWRTVSGGRYEQFFGPGTRLTVL.

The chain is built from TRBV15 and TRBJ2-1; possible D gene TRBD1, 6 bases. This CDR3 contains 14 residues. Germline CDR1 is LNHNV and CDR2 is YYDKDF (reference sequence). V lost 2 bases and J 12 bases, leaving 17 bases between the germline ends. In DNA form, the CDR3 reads TGTGCCACCAGCAGACCTGTAGGGACAATGAGGCAGTTCTTC. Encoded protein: CATSRPVGTMRQFF.

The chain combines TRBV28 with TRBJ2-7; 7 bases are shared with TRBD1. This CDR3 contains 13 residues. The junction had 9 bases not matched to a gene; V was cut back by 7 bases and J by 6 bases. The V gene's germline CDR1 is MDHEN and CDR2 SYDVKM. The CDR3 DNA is TGTGCCAGCACCTTCAACACAGGGGCCGAGCAGTACTTC. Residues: CASTFNTGAEQYF. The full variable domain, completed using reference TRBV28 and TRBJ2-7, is DVKVTQSSRYLVKRTGEKVFLECVQDMDHENMFWYRQDPGLGLRLIYFSYDVKMKEKGDIPEGYSVSREKKERFSLILESASTNQTSMYLCASTFNTGAEQYFGPGTRLTVT.

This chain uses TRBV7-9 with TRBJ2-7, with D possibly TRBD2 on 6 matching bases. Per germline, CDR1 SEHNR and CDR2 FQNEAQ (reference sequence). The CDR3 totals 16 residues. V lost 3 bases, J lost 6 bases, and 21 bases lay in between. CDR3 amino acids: CASSFLGGKQSGEQYF. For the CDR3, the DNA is TGTGCCAGCAGCTTCCTGGGCGGGAAACAAAGCGGCGAGCAGTACTTC.

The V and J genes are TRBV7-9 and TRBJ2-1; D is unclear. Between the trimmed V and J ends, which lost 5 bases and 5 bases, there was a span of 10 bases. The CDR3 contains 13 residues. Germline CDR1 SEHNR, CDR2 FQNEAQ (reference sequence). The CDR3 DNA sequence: TGTGCCAGCAGCCCACCCAGTCACAATGAGCAGTTCTTC. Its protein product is CASSPPSHNEQFF.

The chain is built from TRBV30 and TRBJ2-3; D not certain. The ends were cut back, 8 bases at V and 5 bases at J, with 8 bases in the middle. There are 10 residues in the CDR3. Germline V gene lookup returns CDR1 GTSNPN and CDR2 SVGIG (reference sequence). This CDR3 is CARAVDTQYF. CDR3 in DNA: TGTGCCCGGGCTGTAGATACGCAGTATTTT.

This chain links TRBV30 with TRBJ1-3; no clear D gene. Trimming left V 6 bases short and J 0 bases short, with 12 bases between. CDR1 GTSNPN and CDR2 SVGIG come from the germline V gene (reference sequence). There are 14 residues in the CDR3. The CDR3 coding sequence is TGTGCCTGCCTCGACGGGAGCTCTGGAAACACCATATATTTT. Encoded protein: CACLDGSSGNTIYF.

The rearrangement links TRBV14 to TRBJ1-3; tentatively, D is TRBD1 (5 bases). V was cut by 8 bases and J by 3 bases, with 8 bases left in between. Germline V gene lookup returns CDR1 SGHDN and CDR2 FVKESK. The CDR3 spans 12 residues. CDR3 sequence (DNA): TGTGCCAGCTCAGGGAGTGGAAACACCATATATTTT. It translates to CASSGSGNTIYF.

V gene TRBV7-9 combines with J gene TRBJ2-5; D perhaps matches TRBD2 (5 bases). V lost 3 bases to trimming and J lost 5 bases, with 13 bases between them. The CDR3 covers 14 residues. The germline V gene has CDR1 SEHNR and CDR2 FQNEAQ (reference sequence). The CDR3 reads CASSFHGKWETQYF. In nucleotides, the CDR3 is TGTGCCAGCAGCTTTCACGGGAAATGGGAGACCCAGTACTTC.

CDR3 sequence: CATSRESETMGEQYF. The CDR3 DNA is TGTGCCACCAGCAGAGAGAGCGAGACGATGGGGGAGCAGTACTTC. The chain combines TRBV15 with TRBJ2-7; D uncertain. The V gene's germline CDR1 is LNHNV and CDR2 YYDKDF (reference sequence). The CDR3 sequence is 15 residues long. Deletions cut 0 bases from V and 7 bases from J, with 16 bases between.

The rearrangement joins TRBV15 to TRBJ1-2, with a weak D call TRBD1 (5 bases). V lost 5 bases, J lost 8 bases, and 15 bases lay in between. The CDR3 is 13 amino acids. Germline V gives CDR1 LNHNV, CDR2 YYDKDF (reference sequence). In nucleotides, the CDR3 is TGTGCCACCAGCGGGGACTTCTTGGGAGGCTACACCTTC. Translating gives CATSGDFLGGYTF.

The CDR3 here is CASSSLRNQPQHF. The CDR3 coding sequence is TGTGCCAGCAGTTCCTTGCGTAATCAGCCCCAGCATTTT. The chain couples TRBV6-5 to TRBJ1-5; D is undetermined. The CDR3 contains 13 residues. V dropped 4 bases and J dropped 4 bases, with 8 bases sitting between them. Germline CDR1 MNHEY, CDR2 SVGAGI.

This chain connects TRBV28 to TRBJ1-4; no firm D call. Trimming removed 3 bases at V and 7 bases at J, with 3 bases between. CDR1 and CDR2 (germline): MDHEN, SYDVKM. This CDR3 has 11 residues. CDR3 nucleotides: TGTGCCAGCAGTTTCCGTGAAAAACTGTTTTTT. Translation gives CASSFREKLFF.